The T cell receptor (beta chain) described here comes from a study of blood T cell repertoires in COVID-19. Study details: Sites across the United States, Italy and Spain contributed samples from acute and convalescent COVID-19. The analysed material was cDNA or gDNA that came from T cells, B-cell-depleted T cells, or PBMCs.

The authors' processing: From reference gene primer amplification, estimates of nucleated cell counts were derived. Sequenced by immunoSEQ multiplex PCR; TCRdb stores in-frame clones only, minus some. V and J calls and clone size are as listed in that table; D and trimming were resolved from the DNA. This sample has around 99,000 clones, with roughly 84% found just once. This clone was seen only a few times. Trimming removed 0 bases from V and 8 bases from J; junction bases left unmatched: 7. This CDR3 is built from 16 residues. Germline V gene lookup returns CDR1 SGDLS and CDR2 YYNGEE. The sequenced sample was peripheral blood. The rearrangement joins TRBV9 to TRBJ2-2, with TRBD1 identical over 10 bases. The receptor's source is a woman in her fifties or sixties with acute or convalescent COVID-19. CDR3 DNA: TGTGCCAGCAGCGTAGATGGGACAGGGGCGTGGGGGGAGCTGTTTTTT. Its translation: CASSVDGTGAWGELFF.